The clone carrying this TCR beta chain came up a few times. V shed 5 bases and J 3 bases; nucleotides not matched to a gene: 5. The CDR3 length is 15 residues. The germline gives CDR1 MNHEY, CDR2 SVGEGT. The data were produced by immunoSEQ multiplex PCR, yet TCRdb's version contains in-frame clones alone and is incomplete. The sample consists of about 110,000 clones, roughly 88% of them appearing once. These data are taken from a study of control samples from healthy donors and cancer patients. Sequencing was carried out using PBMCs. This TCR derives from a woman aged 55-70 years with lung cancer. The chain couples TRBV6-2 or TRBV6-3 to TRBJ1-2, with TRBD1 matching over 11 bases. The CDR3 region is CASSAGQGVHYGYTF. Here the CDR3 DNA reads TGTGCCAGCAGTGCGGGACAGGGGGTCCACTATGGCTACACCTTC.